These 31 T cell receptor beta chains originate from one sample sequenced in a study of T cells after yellow fever vaccination. TCRdb ran MiXCR on the 5' RACE reads and lists one entry per CDR3 protein. The sample lists about 350,000 distinct CDR3 sequences; 11% were seen once. The sequenced sample was PBMCs, obtained on the day of the first yellow fever vaccination. Source of these receptors: a man aged 18 to 35 who received the YFV17D yellow fever vaccine.

This CDR3 reads CASSPNPGRVAYEQYF. CDR3 DNA sequence: TGCGCCAGCAGCCCGAATCCCGGACGGGTAGCCTACGAGCAGTACTTC. The gene calls are TRBV4-3 and TRBJ2-7; D gene uncertain. The V end lost 4 bases, the J end lost 2 bases, and 18 bases lay between the germline ends. This CDR3 is built from 16 residues. Germline V lookup: CDR1 LGHNA, CDR2 YSLEER.

The rearrangement joins TRBV12-3 or TRBV12-4 to TRBJ1-1; 9 nucleotides line up with TRBD1. Losses at the gene ends were 1 base for V and 4 bases for J; bases not matched to a gene: 4. CDR3 length: 15 residues. DNA of the CDR3: TGTGCCAGCAGTTTAGGAGGACAGGGGCGCACTGAAGCTTTCTTT. Its translation is CASSLGGQGRTEAFF.

The chain recombines TRBV6-5 with TRBJ1-2; 8 nucleotides match TRBD1. CDR3 length: 18 amino acids. Unmatched junction bases numbered 13, after V lost 2 bases and J lost 2 bases. CDR1 is MNHEY and CDR2 is SVGAGI in the germline V gene. The CDR3 bases are TGTGCCAGCAGTTACCACGGACAGGGACCATCTTTAAACTATGGCTACACCTTC. This translates into CASSYHGQGPSLNYGYTF.

The table lists this clonotype with a few counts. The gene calls are TRBV6-5 and TRBJ2-7; TRBD1 aligns across 11 bases. CDR1 is MNHEY and CDR2 is SVGAGI in the germline V gene. CDR3 length: 16 amino acids. The V gene end was trimmed by 0 bases and the J gene end by 1 base; junction bases not matched to a gene: 2. In DNA, the CDR3 is TGTGCCAGCAGTTACTCCGGGACAGGGGGATCCTACGAGCAGTACTTC. It translates to CASSYSGTGGSYEQYF.

This clonotype has ten or more counts. The CDR3 protein is CASSTTGDYGYTF. DNA of the CDR3: TGCGCCAGCAGTACAACAGGGGACTATGGCTACACCTTC. The rearrangement uses TRBV4-3 and TRBJ1-2; the match to TRBD1 covers 7 bases. The CDR3 totals 13 residues. Per germline, CDR1 LGHNA and CDR2 YSLEER. After removal of 6 bases from V and 3 bases from J, the junction contained 4 bases not matched to a gene.

This clonotype was seen only a few times. The gene calls are TRBV12-3 or TRBV12-4 and TRBJ1-1; D gene unclear. The CDR3 is 11 amino acids. Trimming removed 8 bases at V and 8 bases at J, with 12 bases between. In DNA form, the CDR3 reads TGTGCCAGCGGGGTTCGCCCCGAAGCTTTCTTT. Translating it yields CASGVRPEAFF.

The chain links TRBV7-2 to TRBJ2-3; the match to TRBD2 covers 8 bases. Trimming removed 8 bases from V and 6 bases from J; junction bases left unmatched: 4. This CDR3 spans 12 amino acids. CDR1 and CDR2 from the germline V gene are SGHTA and FQGNSA. The CDR3 DNA sequence: TGTGCCAGCTTCGGGGGGGGGGATACGCAGTATTTT. This encodes CASFGGGDTQYF.

The J gene is TRBJ1-2, the V gene TRBV6-5, with D tentatively TRBD1 (5 bases). V lost 4 bases to trimming and J lost 4 bases, with 13 bases between them. Germline loops: CDR1 MNHEY, CDR2 SVGAGI. This CDR3 is 14 amino acids long. CDR3 loop: CASSWDGRTYGYTF. The CDR3, as DNA: TGTGCCAGCAGTTGGGACGGAAGAACCTATGGCTACACCTTC.

This rearrangement joins TRBV5-1 to TRBJ2-1, with 10 bases aligning to TRBD2. The CDR3 runs to 15 residues. Per the germline V gene, CDR1 is SGHRS and CDR2 is YFSETQ. The junction had 11 bases not matched to a gene; V was cut back by 5 bases and J by 9 bases. CDR3 residues: CASSSRLAGGVEQFF. In DNA, the CDR3 is TGCGCCAGCAGTTCCCGATTAGCGGGGGGCGTTGAGCAGTTCTTC.

A few counts support this clonotype. The rearrangement joins TRBV18 to TRBJ2-3, with D uncertain. The CDR3 has 12 residues. Germline CDR1 KGHSH, CDR2 LQKENI. V lost 2 bases and J 5 bases, leaving 5 bases between the germline ends. CDR3 in DNA: TGTGCCAGCTCACCAGTGGGAGATACGCAGTATTTT. It encodes CASSPVGDTQYF.

This clonotype was counted at least ten times. The chain uses TRBV24-1 and TRBJ2-1, with a weak D call TRBD1 (7 bases). The CDR3 loop spans 15 amino acids. Germline-derived CDR1 and CDR2 are KGHDR and SFDVKD. With 8 bases removed from V and 2 bases from J, the gap between germline ends came to 15 bases. The CDR3 bases are TGTGCCACCACGGCAGGGGGGCGGCCCTACAATGAGCAGTTCTTC. It encodes CATTAGGRPYNEQFF.

The chain uses TRBV3-1 and TRBJ2-1; D ambiguous. The ends were cut back, 1 base at V and 4 bases at J, with 11 bases in the middle. Germline V gene data show CDR1 as LGHDT and CDR2 as YNNKEL (reference sequence). The CDR3 has 15 amino acids. The CDR3 loop reads CASSQGHAAYNEQFF. The CDR3 bases are TGTGCCAGCAGCCAAGGACACGCAGCTTACAATGAGCAGTTCTTC.

The table lists this clonotype with a few counts. The gene calls are TRBV5-4 and TRBJ2-3; TRBD2 agrees at 14 bases. Germline loops: CDR1 SGHNT, CDR2 YYREEE (reference sequence). V lost 4 bases to trimming and J lost 6 bases; unmatched junction nucleotides: 7. The CDR3 totals 16 residues. The CDR3 sequence is CASSPGLAGGHDTQYF. The CDR3 DNA sequence: TGTGCCAGCAGCCCCGGACTAGCGGGGGGCCATGATACGCAGTATTTT.

The table lists this clonotype with a few counts. The V and J genes are TRBV7-6 and TRBJ2-1; 7 positions agree with TRBD1. The CDR3 runs to 15 residues. Trimming took 5 bases from V and 5 from J; bases not matched to a gene: 9. Per germline, CDR1 SGHVS and CDR2 FNYEAQ. CDR3 bases: TGTGCCAGCAGCCAAGGCCATGACAGGGACAATGAGCAGTTCTTC. Translating gives CASSQGHDRDNEQFF.

This clonotype was detected a few times. The genes are TRBV5-1 and TRBJ2-2; 13 nucleotides line up with TRBD2. The CDR3 runs 20 residues. V was clipped by 4 bases and J by 0 bases; unmatched bases: 12. CDR1 is SGHRS, CDR2 YFSETQ, per germline. This CDR3 reads CASSPRLAGGKGPNTGELFF. In nucleotides, the CDR3 is TGCGCCAGCAGCCCTCGACTAGCGGGGGGTAAGGGCCCGAACACCGGGGAGCTGTTTTTT.

The chain combines TRBV12-3 or TRBV12-4 with TRBJ1-1, with D perhaps matching TRBD1 (6 bases). V dropped 6 bases and J dropped 0 bases, with 23 bases sitting between them. The CDR3 consists of 18 residues. CDR3 sequence reads: CASSESYREIFMNTEAFF. In DNA form, the CDR3 reads TGTGCCAGCAGCGAAAGCTACAGGGAAATCTTCATGAACACTGAAGCTTTCTTT.

Many counts were recorded for this clonotype. The chain is built from TRBV6-4 and TRBJ2-1; 10 bases agree with TRBD2. Per germline, CDR1 MRHNA and CDR2 SNTAGT. The V segment lost 3 bases and the J segment 4 bases; nucleotides outside the gene matches: 3. The CDR3 is made up of 15 amino acids. CDR3 nucleotides: TGTGCCAGCAGTGAAAAAGCGGGGGGGTACAATGAGCAGTTCTTC. Protein sequence: CASSEKAGGYNEQFF.

The rearrangement uses TRBV10-2 and TRBJ2-7; TRBD2 agrees at 12 bases. This CDR3 is built from 15 residues. Per the germline V gene, CDR1 is WSHSY and CDR2 is SAAADI. J gave up 5 bases and V 8 bases, and 10 bases lay outside the gene matches. The CDR3 DNA is TGCGCCAGCCTACCCAGTCTAGCGGGGGGGCACGAGCAGTACTTC. It yields the protein CASLPSLAGGHEQYF.

This clonotype was detected a few times. This chain joins TRBV7-9 and TRBJ2-4; D gene ambiguous. V lost 5 bases, J lost 9 bases, and 17 bases lay in between. CDR3 length equals 14 residues. The germline V gene encodes CDR1 SEHNR and CDR2 FQNEAQ (reference sequence). The CDR3: CASSPPTRHAIQYF. CDR3 nucleotides: TGTGCCAGCAGCCCGCCTACCAGGCACGCCATTCAGTACTTC.

The V and J genes are TRBV10-3 and TRBJ1-5; no reliable D call. Germline lookup yields CDR1 ENHRY and CDR2 SYGVKD. The CDR3 totals 15 residues. Trimming took off 0 bases at V and 4 bases at J, with 10 bases between the two ends. The CDR3 DNA is TGTGCCATCAGTGAGTCGAGCGGGTGGAATCAGCCCCAGCATTTT. It encodes CAISESSGWNQPQHF.

This chain connects TRBV4-3 to TRBJ1-1; D may be TRBD1 (6 bases). There are 16 residues in the CDR3. V was shortened by 1 base and J by 2 bases, with 14 bases between the two germline ends. CDR1 is LGHNA and CDR2 is YSLEER in the germline V gene. The CDR3 DNA follows: TGCGCCAGCAGCCAAGGCAGGGACACTGGAAACACTGAAGCTTTCTTT. Translated, it gives CASSQGRDTGNTEAFF.

In its sample, this clonotype was seen a few times. This chain links TRBV14 with TRBJ1-2, with 8 bases matching TRBD1. Losses at the gene ends were 2 bases for V and 6 bases for J; bases not matched to a gene: 2. Germline lookup yields CDR1 SGHDN and CDR2 FVKESK. This CDR3 has 13 residues. The CDR3 loop is CASSQLTGDGYTF. The CDR3, as DNA: TGTGCCAGCAGCCAATTGACAGGGGATGGCTACACCTTC.

A few counts support this clonotype. The chain uses TRBV25-1 and TRBJ2-1, with D possibly TRBD1 on 6 matching bases. Germline-derived CDR1 and CDR2 are MGHDK and SYGVNS. Trimming removed 2 bases from V and 5 bases from J, with 13 bases in between. The CDR3 contains 15 residues. The CDR3 DNA reads as TGTGCCAGCAGTGAAGCACAGGGCGTTGACAATGAGCAGTTCTTC. The encoded protein is CASSEAQGVDNEQFF.

Written as DNA, the CDR3 is TGTGCCAGCAGCCAAACTAGCGGACTTTACAATGAGCAGTTCTTC. This translates into CASSQTSGLYNEQFF. This chain links TRBV12-3 or TRBV12-4 with TRBJ2-1, with TRBD2 matching 8 bases. J was trimmed by 4 bases and V by 6 bases; bases with no gene match: 8. The CDR3 consists of 15 residues.

The chain links TRBV30 to TRBJ2-3; no firm D call. Germline CDR1 reads GTSNPN; CDR2 reads SVGIG (reference sequence). The CDR3 is 14 amino acids. Between the trimmed V and J ends, which lost 0 bases and 4 bases, there was a span of 11 bases. CDR3 DNA: TGTGCCTGGAGTGTGGTTGGACCATCAGATACGCAGTATTTT. Amino acid sequence: CAWSVVGPSDTQYF.

This clonotype was seen a few times. The CDR3 DNA is TGTGCCAGCAGCTTACGGAGCGGGGGGTTACAAGAGACCCAGTACTTC. Its translation is CASSLRSGGLQETQYF. The rearrangement links TRBV11-2 to TRBJ2-5; 9 nucleotides match TRBD2. The germline V gene encodes CDR1 SGHAT and CDR2 FQNNGV. This CDR3 is built from 16 residues. The V gene end was trimmed by 2 bases and the J gene end by 2 bases; junction bases not matched to a gene: 6.

The chain has TRBV7-2 and TRBJ1-6; D not certain. The CDR3 contains 17 residues. The V end was cut by 1 base, the J end by 2 bases, with 12 bases between. Germline values: CDR1 SGHTA, CDR2 FQGNSA. DNA for the CDR3: TGTGCCAGCAGCTTAGTCGAGGGAGGAACCTATAATTCACCCCTCCACTTT. Protein product: CASSLVEGGTYNSPLHF.

This clonotype was seen many times. The rearrangement uses TRBV5-1 and TRBJ2-4, with TRBD2 as a possible D gene (6 bases). Trimming removed 4 bases from V and 10 bases from J, with 21 bases in between. This CDR3 comprises 15 residues. CDR1 and CDR2 from the germline V gene are SGHRS and YFSETQ. CDR3 bases: TGCGCCAGCAGCCCCGGTTGGCGGGGCCGGGAAATTCAGTACTTC. Its translation is CASSPGWRGREIQYF. The whole variable domain, filled in from reference TRBV5-1 and TRBJ2-4, reads KAGVTQTPRYLIKTRGQQVTLSCSPISGHRSVSWYQQTPGQGLQFLFEYFSETQRNKGNFPGRFSGRQFSNSRSEMNVSTLELGDSALYLCASSPGWRGREIQYFGAGTRLSVL.

This clonotype has only a few counts. This chain joins TRBV20-1 and TRBJ2-3; D ambiguous. The CDR3 has 12 residues. Trimming stripped 4 bases from V and 5 bases from J, with 10 bases between. Germline V gene data show CDR1 as DFQATT and CDR2 as SNEGSKA (reference sequence). The DNA for the CDR3 is TGCAGTGCTAAAGGGTCTGGAGATACGCAGTATTTT. This codes for CSAKGSGDTQYF.

This clonotype was picked up many times. The J gene is TRBJ1-2, the V gene TRBV7-9; D ambiguous. Germline V gene data show CDR1 as SEHNR and CDR2 as FQNEAQ (reference sequence). The CDR3 extends over 11 amino acids. V shed 2 bases and J shed 8 bases, with 6 bases lying between them. The CDR3 region has the DNA TGTGCCAGCAGCTTAATAAAAGGCTACACCTTC. This translates into CASSLIKGYTF.

This clonotype was seen only a few times. The rearrangement uses TRBV27 and TRBJ1-5; D perhaps matches TRBD1 (5 bases). The CDR3 has 16 amino acids. Germline assignment: CDR1 MNHEY and CDR2 SMNVEV (reference sequence). The germline V and J ends were trimmed by 3 bases and 6 bases, with 18 bases remaining between them. The CDR3 nucleotides are TGTGCCAGCAGTTTGTTTGGGACCCTGAGGACTCAGCCCCAGCATTTT. Protein product: CASSLFGTLRTQPQHF.